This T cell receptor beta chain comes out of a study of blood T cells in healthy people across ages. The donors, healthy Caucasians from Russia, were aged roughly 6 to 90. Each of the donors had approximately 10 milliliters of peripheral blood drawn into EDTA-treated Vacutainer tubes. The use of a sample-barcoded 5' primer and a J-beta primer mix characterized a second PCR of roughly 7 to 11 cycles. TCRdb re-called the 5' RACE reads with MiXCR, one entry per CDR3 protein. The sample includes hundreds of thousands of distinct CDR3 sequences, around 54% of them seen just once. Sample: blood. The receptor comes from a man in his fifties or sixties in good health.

CDR3 DNA: TGCGCCAGCAGCTTTGGACACAGAAACTATGGCTACACCTTC. It yields the protein CASSFGHRNYGYTF. V usage is TRBV5-1 and J usage is TRBJ1-2; D may be TRBD1 (5 bases). Germline V gives CDR1 SGHRS, CDR2 YFSETQ. CDR3 length equals 14 residues. With 2 bases removed from V and 2 bases from J, the gap between germline ends came to 10 bases.